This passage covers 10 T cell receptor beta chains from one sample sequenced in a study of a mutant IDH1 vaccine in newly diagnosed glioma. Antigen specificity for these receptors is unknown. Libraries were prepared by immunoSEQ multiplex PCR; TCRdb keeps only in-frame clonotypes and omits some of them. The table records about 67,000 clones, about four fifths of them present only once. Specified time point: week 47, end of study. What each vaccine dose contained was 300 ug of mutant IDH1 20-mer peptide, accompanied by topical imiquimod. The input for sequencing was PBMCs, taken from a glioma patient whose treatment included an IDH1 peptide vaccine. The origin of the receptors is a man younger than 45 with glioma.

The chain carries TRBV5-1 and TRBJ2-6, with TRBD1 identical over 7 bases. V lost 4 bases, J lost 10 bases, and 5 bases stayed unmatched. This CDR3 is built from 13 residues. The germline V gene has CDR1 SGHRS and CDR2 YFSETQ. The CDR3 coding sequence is TGCGCCAGCAGCCTCGGGACAGAGAACGTCCTGACTTTC. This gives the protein CASSLGTENVLTF.

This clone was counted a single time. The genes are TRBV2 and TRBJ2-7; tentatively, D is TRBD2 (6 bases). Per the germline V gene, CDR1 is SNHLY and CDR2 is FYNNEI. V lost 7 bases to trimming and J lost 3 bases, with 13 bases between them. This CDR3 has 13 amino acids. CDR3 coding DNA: TGTGCCAGCACTAAAGGGACTGTCTACGAGCAGTACTTC. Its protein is CASTKGTVYEQYF.

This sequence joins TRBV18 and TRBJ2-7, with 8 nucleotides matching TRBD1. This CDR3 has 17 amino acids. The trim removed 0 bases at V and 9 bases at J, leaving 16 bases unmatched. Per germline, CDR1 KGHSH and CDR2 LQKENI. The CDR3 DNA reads TGTGCCAGCTCACCACCGGGGATTGAACCGGACAGGGCGAGGCAGTACTTC. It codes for CASSPPGIEPDRARQYF.

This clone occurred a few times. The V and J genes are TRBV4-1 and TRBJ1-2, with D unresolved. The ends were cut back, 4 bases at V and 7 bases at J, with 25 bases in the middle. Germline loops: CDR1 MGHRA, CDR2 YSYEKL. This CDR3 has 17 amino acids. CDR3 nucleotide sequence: TGCGCCAGCAGCCGCGATATGGCAGCGCGAGGCAGTTTTGGCTACACCTTC. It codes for CASSRDMAARGSFGYTF.

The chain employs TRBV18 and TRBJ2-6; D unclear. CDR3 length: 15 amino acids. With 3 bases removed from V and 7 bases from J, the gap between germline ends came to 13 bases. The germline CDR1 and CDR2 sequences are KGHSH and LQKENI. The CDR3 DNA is TGTGCCAGCTCACCCGAGAGGTCTCGAGCCAACGTCCTGACTTTC. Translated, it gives CASSPERSRANVLTF.

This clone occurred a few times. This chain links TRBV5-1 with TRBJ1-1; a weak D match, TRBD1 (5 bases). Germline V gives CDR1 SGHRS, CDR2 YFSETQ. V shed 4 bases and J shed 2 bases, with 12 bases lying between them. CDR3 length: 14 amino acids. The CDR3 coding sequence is TGCGCCAGCAGCATCGGGACCTCCAACACTGAAGCTTTCTTT. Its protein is CASSIGTSNTEAFF.

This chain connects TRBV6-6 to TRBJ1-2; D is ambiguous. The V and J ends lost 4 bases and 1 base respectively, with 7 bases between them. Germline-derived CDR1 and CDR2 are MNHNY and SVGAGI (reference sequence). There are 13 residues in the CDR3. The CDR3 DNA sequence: TGTGCCAGCAGTTTTCGGTATAACTATGGCTACACCTTC. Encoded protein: CASSFRYNYGYTF.

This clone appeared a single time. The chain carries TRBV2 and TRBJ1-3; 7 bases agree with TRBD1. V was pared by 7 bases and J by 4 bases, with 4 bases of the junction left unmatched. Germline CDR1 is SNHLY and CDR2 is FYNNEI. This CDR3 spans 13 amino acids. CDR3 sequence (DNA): TGTGCCAGCAATGGCAGGGGGGGAAACACCATATATTTT. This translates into CASNGRGGNTIYF.

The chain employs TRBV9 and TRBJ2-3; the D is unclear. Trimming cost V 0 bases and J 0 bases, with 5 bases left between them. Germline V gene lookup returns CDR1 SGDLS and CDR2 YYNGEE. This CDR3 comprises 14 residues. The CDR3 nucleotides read TGTGCCAGCAGCGTAGTAGACAGCACAGATACGCAGTATTTT. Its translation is CASSVVDSTDTQYF.

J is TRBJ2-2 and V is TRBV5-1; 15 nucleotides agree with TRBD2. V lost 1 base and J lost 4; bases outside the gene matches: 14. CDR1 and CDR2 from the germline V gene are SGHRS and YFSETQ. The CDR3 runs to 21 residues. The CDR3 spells CASSLLHMGLAGGDGTGELFF. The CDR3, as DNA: TGCGCCAGCAGCTTGCTTCACATGGGACTAGCGGGGGGCGATGGCACCGGGGAGCTGTTTTTT.